These 22 T cell receptor beta chains came from one sample sequenced in a study of cytomegalovirus exposure and HLA in healthy donors. Use of 60 Vbeta and 13 Jbeta primers characterized the PCR. Assay used: immunoSEQ multiplex PCR; TCRdb lists only in-frame clones, some missing. Here the sample table reports 60,000 to 100,000 clones. Sequenced: PBMCs. Receptors originate from a man aged 25-45 years in good health and CMV-seronegative.

This chain joins TRBV19 and TRBJ2-7, with 8 bases matching TRBD1. The CDR3 loop spans 15 amino acids. Germline CDR1 is LNHDA and CDR2 is SQIVND (reference sequence). J lost 4 bases, V lost 3 bases, and 8 bases had no gene match. CDR3 protein: CASSISAGQGYEQYF. CDR3 bases: TGTGCCAGTAGTATCAGTGCAGGACAGGGATACGAGCAGTACTTC.

This chain connects TRBV5-6 to TRBJ1-4, with TRBD1 as a possible D gene (6 bases). Germline-derived CDR1 and CDR2 are SGHDT and YYEEEE. This CDR3 spans 14 amino acids. V dropped 2 bases and J dropped 5 bases, with 10 bases sitting between them. CDR3 in amino acids: CASSLGQINEKLFF. CDR3 bases: TGTGCCAGCAGCTTAGGACAGATCAATGAAAAACTGTTTTTT.

The rearrangement uses TRBV19 and TRBJ2-2, with D perhaps matching TRBD1 (6 bases). Germline V gives CDR1 LNHDA, CDR2 SQIVND (reference sequence). The CDR3 runs to 13 residues. V was clipped by 3 bases and J by 7 bases, with 9 bases between them. The CDR3 loop reads CASSIGGRGELFF. CDR3 nucleotides: TGTGCCAGTAGTATTGGGGGCCGCGGGGAGCTGTTTTTT.

J is TRBJ2-1 and V is TRBV18; TRBD2 matches at 13 bases. V shed 3 bases and J 8 bases; nucleotides not matched to a gene: 16. This CDR3 has 19 residues. Per germline, CDR1 KGHSH and CDR2 LQKENI. The CDR3 reads CASSPDRRKLAGGPHEQFF. CDR3 coding DNA: TGTGCCAGCTCACCTGACCGGCGGAAACTAGCGGGAGGGCCCCATGAGCAGTTCTTC.

The chain couples TRBV7-3 to TRBJ2-1, with D possibly matching TRBD2 (5 bases). Germline loops: CDR1 SGHTA, CDR2 FQGTGA. The CDR3 is made up of 16 amino acids. With 1 base removed from V and 10 bases from J, the gap between germline ends came to 20 bases. CDR3 sequence: CASSLNFDDYPREQFF. The CDR3 DNA reads as TGTGCCAGCAGCTTAAACTTCGATGACTATCCCAGGGAGCAGTTCTTC.

As to this clone: Other DNA sequences of this sample code for an identical CDR3. The V call is TRBV6-5, the J call TRBJ1-3; 7 bases align to TRBD1. The CDR3 runs 14 residues. Germline assignment: CDR1 MNHEY and CDR2 SVGAGI. V was clipped by 4 bases and J by 4 bases; unmatched bases: 4. CDR3 sequence: CASSLTGTGNTIYF. The CDR3 DNA reads as TGTGCCAGCAGTTTGACAGGGACGGGAAACACCATATATTTT.

The rearrangement joins TRBV19 to TRBJ2-1, with TRBD1 identical over 7 bases. The V gene end was trimmed by 5 bases and the J gene end by 8 bases; junction bases not matched to a gene: 12. The CDR3 consists of 15 residues. Germline CDR1 and CDR2: LNHDA and SQIVND (reference sequence). The CDR3 sequence: CASSAPRDSGDEQFF. For the CDR3, the DNA is TGTGCCAGTAGTGCCCCCCGGGACAGCGGCGATGAGCAGTTCTTC.

CDR3: CASSRGGTLANYGYTF. Written as DNA, the CDR3 is TGTGCCAGCAGCCGCGGCGGGACGCTAGCTAACTATGGCTACACCTTC. The V and J genes are TRBV5-4 and TRBJ1-2, with D perhaps matching TRBD1 (5 bases). CDR1 is SGHNT and CDR2 is YYREEE in the germline V gene (reference sequence). Trimming pared 4 bases from V and 0 bases from J, leaving 16 bases between. The CDR3 totals 16 residues. The full variable domain, its missing parts supplied by reference TRBV5-4 and TRBJ1-2, is ETGVTQSPTHLIKTRGQQVTLRCSSQSGHNTVSWYQQALGQGPQFIFQYYREEENGRGNFPPRFSGLQFPNYSSELNVNALELDDSALYLCASSRGGTLANYGYTFGSGTRLTVV.

The rearrangement links TRBV18 to TRBJ2-7, with TRBD1 identical over 7 bases. The CDR3 loop spans 14 amino acids. V lost 6 bases, J lost 6 bases, and 11 bases stayed unmatched. Germline V gives CDR1 KGHSH, CDR2 LQKENI. CDR3 coding DNA: TGTGCCAGCTCCGTGGACAGGTCCTTTGGCGAGCAGTACTTC. Encoded protein: CASSVDRSFGEQYF.

This chain joins TRBV5-1 and TRBJ2-6; D call uncertain. Trimming left V 0 bases short and J 0 bases short, with 7 bases between. Germline CDR1 is SGHRS and CDR2 is YFSETQ. The CDR3 totals 16 residues. The CDR3 region is CASSLVLSSGANVLTF. The CDR3 region has the DNA TGCGCCAGCAGCTTGGTGCTAAGCTCTGGGGCCAACGTCCTGACTTTC. The entire variable domain, with the rest obtained from reference TRBV5-1 and TRBJ2-6, is as follows: KAGVTQTPRYLIKTRGQQVTLSCSPISGHRSVSWYQQTPGQGLQFLFEYFSETQRNKGNFPGRFSGRQFSNSRSEMNVSTLELGDSALYLCASSLVLSSGANVLTFGAGSRLTVL.

The chain uses TRBV19 and TRBJ2-7; 7 nucleotides match TRBD1. Germline CDR1 is LNHDA and CDR2 is SQIVND (reference sequence). V shed 4 bases and J 4 bases; nucleotides not matched to a gene: 10. This CDR3 region has 15 residues. CDR3 bases: TGTGCCAGTAGTAAGGTCGGGGCAGGGGGATACGAGCAGTACTTC. This translates into CASSKVGAGGYEQYF.

The V and J genes are TRBV28 and TRBJ2-1; 7 bases fit TRBD2. Germline CDR1 MDHEN, CDR2 SYDVKM. V dropped 7 bases and J dropped 5; count of bases not matched to a gene: 14. The CDR3 spans 16 residues. The CDR3 DNA reads as TGTGCCAGCAAAGGGGCCCAGGCGGGAGAAGACAATGAGCAGTTCTTC. Its protein product is CASKGAQAGEDNEQFF.

The chain has TRBV15 and TRBJ2-1; perhaps TRBD2 as D (6 bases). V dropped 1 base and J dropped 0 bases, with 7 bases sitting between them. CDR3 length: 15 amino acids. From germline, CDR1 is LNHNV and CDR2 YYDKDF (reference sequence). This CDR3 reads CATSRGRDSYNEQFF. CDR3 coding DNA: TGTGCCACCAGCAGAGGGAGGGACTCCTACAATGAGCAGTTCTTC.

The J gene is TRBJ1-1, the V gene TRBV5-1; 9 nucleotides align to TRBD1. Germline assignment: CDR1 SGHRS and CDR2 YFSETQ. CDR3 length equals 15 residues. V was clipped by 4 bases and J by 4 bases; unmatched bases: 8. The CDR3 DNA is TGCGCCAGCAGCCCCTCCGGGACAGGGTTCACTGAAGCTTTCTTT. Its translation is CASSPSGTGFTEAFF.

This clone shows up as medium-sized by frequency. This chain connects TRBV6-5 to TRBJ1-1, with D possibly matching TRBD1 (5 bases). V lost 6 bases and J 1 base, leaving 6 bases between the germline ends. Germline V gives CDR1 MNHEY, CDR2 SVGAGI. The CDR3 extends over 12 amino acids. CDR3 bases: TGTGCCAGCAGCACAGGGAACACTGAAGCTTTCTTT. Encoded protein: CASSTGNTEAFF.

The V gene is TRBV19, the J gene TRBJ1-1, with a tentative D call TRBD1 (5 bases). V was clipped by 6 bases and J by 4 bases, with 24 bases between them. CDR1 is LNHDA, CDR2 SQIVND, per germline (reference sequence). This CDR3 spans 17 amino acids. The CDR3 DNA reads TGTGCCAGTAGCGATGCCAGGGTTAAATCTTCGCCCACTGAAGCTTTCTTT. As protein: CASSDARVKSSPTEAFF.

The chain has TRBV6-6 and TRBJ2-7; the match to TRBD2 covers 8 bases. The V gene's germline CDR1 is MNHNY and CDR2 SVGAGI (reference sequence). Trimming at V came to 11 bases and at J to 5 bases, leaving 14 bases not matched to a gene. CDR3 length equals 14 residues. The CDR3 DNA reads as TGTGCCTCCTCCTACCCGAGCGGGGGCCACGAGCAGTACTTC. It yields the protein CASSYPSGGHEQYF.

J is TRBJ2-1 and V is TRBV11-1; tentatively, D is TRBD2 (6 bases). Germline V gene sequence: CDR1 SGHAT, CDR2 FQDESV (reference sequence). Trimming pared 3 bases from V and 7 bases from J, leaving 22 bases between. The CDR3 length is 17 residues. CDR3 nucleotides: TGTGCCAGCAGCTTCGGGCTTAGGACTACCCTGGGGAATGAGCAGTTCTTC. Encoded protein: CASSFGLRTTLGNEQFF.

The rearrangement uses TRBV4-1 and TRBJ1-3, with D possibly being TRBD1 (6 bases). CDR3 length: 17 amino acids. V was trimmed by 4 bases and J by 3 bases, leaving 19 bases between them. The V gene's germline CDR1 is MGHRA and CDR2 YSYEKL. DNA of the CDR3: TGCGCCAGCAGCCCTCGCCGGTCGGGACAAGGTGGAAACACCATATATTTT. This gives the protein CASSPRRSGQGGNTIYF.

The J gene is TRBJ2-5, the V gene TRBV9, with 8 bases that match TRBD2. The CDR3 length is 14 residues. Germline V gene data show CDR1 as SGDLS and CDR2 as YYNGEE. Trimming took 0 bases from V and 4 from J; bases not matched to a gene: 2. CDR3 nucleotides: TGTGCCAGCAGCGTAGACACTAGCGGAGAGACCCAGTACTTC. This translates into CASSVDTSGETQYF.

The V gene is TRBV7-8, the J gene TRBJ1-1, with 9 bases aligning to TRBD1. CDR1 SGHVS and CDR2 FQNEAQ come from the germline V gene. CDR3 size: 14 residues. Trimming took 5 bases from V and 5 from J; bases not matched to a gene: 6. DNA for the CDR3: TGTGCCAGCAGCGGCACAGGGGGCGGAACTGAAGCTTTCTTT. Protein: CASSGTGGGTEAFF.

The rearrangement links TRBV5-1 to TRBJ2-1; 9 bases are a match to TRBD1. The CDR3 totals 14 residues. The germline CDR1 and CDR2 sequences are SGHRS and YFSETQ. The V segment lost 10 bases and the J segment 0 bases; nucleotides outside the gene matches: 5. The CDR3 loop is CAGLDRGSYNEQFF. The CDR3 DNA sequence: TGCGCCGGGCTGGACAGGGGCTCCTACAATGAGCAGTTCTTC.